This entry features one TCR beta chain sequence. Antigen: not known. These data belong to a study of shared clonotypes between healthy human individuals. The method was immunoSEQ multiplex PCR; TCRdb's version includes in-frame clones alone and lacks a portion of them. The sample lists millions of clones; approximately 94% were seen once. Findings of the study overall: Measured sharing among donors was expected to vary with sequencing depth.

CDR1 and CDR2 (germline): SGHNT, YYREEE (reference sequence). V gave up 4 bases and J gave up 5 bases, with 18 bases separating them. The CDR3 totals 15 residues. Naive CD8 isolation took CD45RO-negative cells positively selected for CCR7 and excluded terminally differentiated effector memory CD45RA+ cells. The chain couples TRBV5-4 to TRBJ1-1; no definite D call. Source material: naive CD8+ T cells sorted from blood. The sequence derives from a man aged 18-30 years in good health. The CDR3 loop reads CASSTALGFETEAFF. The CDR3 DNA reads as TGTGCCAGCAGCACTGCTCTAGGGTTCGAAACTGAAGCTTTCTTT.